The 14 T cell receptor beta chains reported below all come from one sample, sequenced in a study of OX40 agonist ivuxolimab in advanced cancers. Method: immunoSEQ multiplex PCR; TCRdb's copy keeps in-frame clones and lacks some. The sample lists 75,000 to 80,000 clones, 80% to 90% occurring once. This sample comprised CD4+ or CD8+ T cells sorted from blood, obtained in a trial of the OX40 agonist ivuxolimab. All receptors derive from an adult with an advanced solid tumor such as melanoma, head and neck, liver or kidney cancer.

V and J are TRBV5-1 and TRBJ2-3, with D hard to call. CDR3 length equals 14 residues. Germline values: CDR1 SGHRS, CDR2 YFSETQ. V lost 0 bases and J lost 4, with 9 bases in between. This CDR3 is CASSLAMGSDTQYF. CDR3 DNA: TGCGCCAGCAGCTTGGCCATGGGGTCAGATACGCAGTATTTT. The full variable domain, completed using reference TRBV5-1 and TRBJ2-3, is KAGVTQTPRYLIKTRGQQVTLSCSPISGHRSVSWYQQTPGQGLQFLFEYFSETQRNKGNFPGRFSGRQFSNSRSEMNVSTLELGDSALYLCASSLAMGSDTQYFGPGTRLTVL.

As concerns this clone: At one of its ends the junction is not consistent with the germline gene, which may arise from a read error. CDR3: CAGSPLLRGLDTQYF. The DNA of the CDR3 is TGTGCCGGCAGCCCACTCCTGCGGGGGCTAGATACGCAGTATTTT. The chain has TRBV13 and TRBJ2-3, with TRBD2 as a possible D gene (7 bases). CDR1 is PRHDT, CDR2 FYEKMQ, per germline (reference sequence). The CDR3 runs to 15 residues.

In this sample, this clone turned up a few times. The genes are TRBV5-1 and TRBJ2-2, with a weak D call TRBD2 (6 bases). V dropped 4 bases and J dropped 5 bases, with 24 bases sitting between them. The length of the CDR3 is 18 residues. The germline V gene encodes CDR1 SGHRS and CDR2 YFSETQ. Here the CDR3 reads CASSAPSRGSGETGELFF. In DNA form, the CDR3 reads TGCGCCAGCAGCGCCCCAAGTCGGGGTTCGGGAGAAACCGGGGAGCTGTTTTTT.

The chain recombines TRBV29-1 with TRBJ2-3, with D possibly being TRBD2 (7 bases). The CDR3 spans 13 residues. CDR1 and CDR2 from the germline V gene are SQVTM and ANQGSEA. V lost 7 bases to trimming and J lost 6 bases, with 17 bases between them. For the CDR3, the DNA is TGCAGCGCTCCTATTGGGGGGGCCGATACGCAGTATTTT. This translates into CSAPIGGADTQYF.

The chain carries TRBV5-5 and TRBJ1-2; possible D gene TRBD1, 5 bases. CDR1 is SGHKS, CDR2 YYEKEE, per germline (reference sequence). V was trimmed by 2 bases and J by 10 bases, leaving 21 bases between them. This CDR3 contains 15 residues. This CDR3 reads CASSLVVGTSFDYTF. In nucleotides, the CDR3 is TGTGCCAGCAGCTTAGTTGTCGGGACCTCATTTGACTACACCTTC.

CDR3 coding DNA: TGTGCCTGGAGGAGGACCGCGAACACCGGGGAGCTGTTTTTT. It is translated as CAWRRTANTGELFF. This chain links TRBV30 with TRBJ2-2; D is ambiguous. CDR1 and CDR2 from the germline V gene are GTSNPN and SVGIG (reference sequence). This CDR3 spans 14 amino acids. With 3 bases removed from V and 0 bases from J, the gap between germline ends came to 8 bases.

The V and J genes are TRBV5-5 and TRBJ2-1; D unresolved. From germline, CDR1 is SGHKS and CDR2 YYEKEE (reference sequence). CDR3 length equals 15 residues. V lost 0 bases and J lost 0, with 7 bases in between. The CDR3 DNA is TGTGCCAGCAGCTTGGTCAAGGGCTCCTACAATGAGCAGTTCTTC. Its translation is CASSLVKGSYNEQFF.

This clone was seen just once. The chain links TRBV5-6 to TRBJ2-7; 9 nucleotides match TRBD1. Germline-derived CDR1 and CDR2 are SGHDT and YYEEEE. The J segment lost 0 bases and the V segment lost 3 bases, leaving 4 bases of the junction unmatched. The CDR3 consists of 15 residues. The CDR3 sequence: CASSYGQGRSYEQYF. In nucleotides, the CDR3 is TGTGCCAGCAGCTACGGACAGGGGCGCTCCTACGAGCAGTACTTC.

This chain connects TRBV27 to TRBJ2-2; 7 bases match TRBD2. Germline values: CDR1 MNHEY, CDR2 SMNVEV (reference sequence). The ends lost 5 bases at V and 5 bases at J; junction bases unmatched: 8. The CDR3 covers 15 residues. The CDR3 loop is CASSRWAGVTGELFF. CDR3 nucleotides: TGTGCCAGCAGTCGGTGGGCGGGAGTGACCGGGGAGCTGTTTTTT.

The chain uses TRBV6-1 and TRBJ1-5, with 8 bases identical to TRBD1. Per the germline V gene, CDR1 is MNHNS and CDR2 is SASEGT. The CDR3 runs to 15 residues. After removal of 3 bases from V and 7 bases from J, the junction contained 8 bases not matched to a gene. CDR3 amino acids: CASSEAGGAEQPQHF. CDR3 in DNA: TGTGCCAGCAGTGAGGCAGGGGGCGCAGAACAGCCCCAGCATTTT.

As to this clone: Relative to the germline gene, one junction end is altered; a read error may explain this. The chain carries TRBV7-7 and TRBJ1-2, with TRBD1 matching 7 bases. The V gene's germline CDR1 is SSHAT and CDR2 FNYEAQ (reference sequence). The CDR3 length is 14 residues. CDR3 bases: TGTGCTAGCAGCCGACCCGGGACAGCTTATGGCTACACCTTC. Its protein is CASSRPGTAYGYTF.

The rearrangement uses TRBV18 and TRBJ2-3; 9 bases line up with TRBD1. CDR1 KGHSH and CDR2 LQKENI come from the germline V gene. The CDR3 has 14 residues. V lost 3 bases, J lost 6 bases, and 4 bases stayed unmatched. This CDR3 is CASSPLQGADTQYF. CDR3 bases: TGTGCCAGCTCACCCCTACAGGGGGCGGATACGCAGTATTTT.

This clone was seen once. This rearrangement joins TRBV2 to TRBJ1-6; no clear D. Per germline, CDR1 SNHLY and CDR2 FYNNEI. V was trimmed by 7 bases and J by 7 bases, leaving 11 bases between them. This CDR3 spans 13 amino acids. In DNA form, the CDR3 reads TGTGCCAGCATTTCGGCCAGAAATTCACCCCTCCACTTT. It translates to CASISARNSPLHF.

The chain joins TRBV2 to TRBJ2-7, with D perhaps given as TRBD1 or TRBD2 (6 bases each). Looked up from germline, CDR1 is SNHLY and CDR2 is FYNNEI. V was pared by 7 bases and J by 4 bases, with 17 bases between. CDR3 length: 14 residues. CDR3 in DNA: TGTGCCAGCAAGAAGGGGGGCCCCCCTTACGAGCAGTACTTC. It yields the protein CASKKGGPPYEQYF.